These T cell receptor beta chains were read from a single sample in a study of T cell clonotyping in hematopoietic cell transplantation. Clones were sequenced by immunoSEQ multiplex PCR, and TCRdb holds only the in-frame ones, with some missing. The repertoire holds 25,000 to 30,000 clones, approximately 82% seen once, with around 1.8% in the top ten. The material sequenced was peripheral blood mononuclear cells, taken before stem cell transplant. These receptors all come from a man aged 40-50 years with acute myeloid leukemia. Some clones in this sample may be carry-over from other donors' samples. CDR3s leave out the opening cysteine and the closing phenylalanine or tryptophan. Fields, in order: D gene, V gene, CDR3 protein. D genes are given only for firm matches.

-,TRBV28,ASSPRPYGYT
-,TRBV2,ASRRGQDQPQH
-,TRBV28,ASSPPTGNTEAF
-,TRBV19,ASSVAGPFYNEQF
-,TRBV9,ASSPTDPLPEAF